This entry is about one T cell receptor (beta chain). Adults between roughly 18 and 90 years of age took part from 24 US areas. Two negative PCRs, clearance, or symptom resolution had been documented for recovered Cohort 3 donors. Using immunoSEQ multiplex PCR, the repertoire was profiled, and TCRdb retains in-frame clones only, with some absent. The sample has hundreds of thousands of clones; about 87% are singletons. V was clipped by 3 bases and J by 5 bases; unmatched bases: 5. The CDR3 has 15 amino acids. Germline V gene data show CDR1 as SGHTA and CDR2 as FQGNSA. These data originate in a study of blood T cell repertoires in COVID-19. About the research overall: The study drew acute and convalescent COVID-19 samples from the United States, Italy and Spain.

The J gene is TRBJ2-7, the V gene TRBV7-2; TRBD2 matches at 12 bases. The sequence was collected from a woman aged 50 to 60 who had recovered from COVID-19. The specimen was PBMCs or T cells enriched from blood (not recorded which). Here the CDR3 DNA reads TGTGCCAGCAGCTTCGAACTAGCGGGAGGTGACGAGCAGTACTTC. Translating gives CASSFELAGGDEQYF.